This T cell receptor (beta chain) was captured by sequencing in a study of CD8 T cells in Susac syndrome. Controls were drawn from healthy donors and were matched for age and sex. It was negative isolation that provided the CD8+ and CD4+ T cells, whereas TEMRA cells were enriched by FACS. The CDR3 consists of 16 residues. CDR1 and CDR2 from the germline V gene are ENHRY and SYGVKD. The ends were cut back, 4 bases at V and 1 base at J, with 16 bases in the middle. Reverse transcription used roughly 0.5 to 1 ug RNA and random hexamers. TCRdb fed the immunoSEQ multiplex PCR reads into MiXCR, producing one record per CDR3 protein. The top ten clones hold approximately 0.13% of a sample with about 120,000 distinct CDR3 sequences, about nine tenths of them seen once.

The TCR sequence derives from a human donor in good health. The chain is built from TRBV10-3 and TRBJ1-1; a possible D gene is TRBD1 (5 bases). Sequencing was performed on CD4+ T cells from PBMCs. The CDR3: CAISGMAGRTNTEAFF. CDR3 bases: TGTGCCATCAGTGGAATGGCGGGACGGACGAACACTGAAGCTTTCTTT.